The 20 T cell receptor beta chains below come from one sample, sequenced in a study of cytomegalovirus exposure and HLA in healthy donors. 60 Vbeta and 13 Jbeta primers were used in PCR. The data were produced by immunoSEQ multiplex PCR, yet TCRdb's version contains in-frame clones alone and is incomplete. The sample totals 200,000 to 250,000 clones. Sequencing was done on a sample of PBMCs. These TCRs come from a girl aged 2 to 10 in good health and CMV-seropositive.

The V gene is TRBV2, the J gene TRBJ2-7, with D perhaps TRBD2 (6 bases). V gave up 2 bases and J gave up 3 bases, with 20 bases separating them. The CDR3 is 17 amino acids. CDR1 and CDR2 (germline): SNHLY, FYNNEI. The chain's CDR3 is CASSEWRGFGNDYEQYF. For the CDR3, the DNA is TGTGCCAGCAGTGAATGGAGGGGTTTTGGGAACGACTACGAGCAGTACTTC.

The chain is built from TRBV19 and TRBJ2-2; 8 nucleotides align to TRBD1. The CDR3 has 17 amino acids. V dropped 1 base and J dropped 4; count of bases not matched to a gene: 8. Germline values: CDR1 LNHDA, CDR2 SQIVND (reference sequence). For the CDR3, the DNA is TGTGCCAGTAGTATAGCCATTTCCGGGACAGGCACCGGGGAGCTGTTTTTT. It yields the protein CASSIAISGTGTGELFF.

V and J are TRBV9 and TRBJ1-1, with a possible D match to TRBD1 (6 bases). CDR1 and CDR2 from the germline V gene are SGDLS and YYNGEE. Trimming shortened V by 3 bases and J by 4 bases, and 13 bases separated the two germline ends. The CDR3 runs 14 residues. CDR3 region: CASSAEGGFTEAFF. CDR3 sequence (DNA): TGTGCCAGCAGCGCCGAGGGGGGGTTCACTGAAGCTTTCTTT.

This chain links TRBV10-1 with TRBJ2-2; possible D gene TRBD1, 5 bases. The CDR3 length is 13 residues. Germline V gene lookup returns CDR1 WNHNN and CDR2 SYGVQD (reference sequence). Between the trimmed V and J ends, which lost 0 bases and 13 bases, there was a span of 12 bases. CDR3 DNA: TGCGCCAGCAGTGAGTCGATAGACCAGGGGCTGTTTTTT. This codes for CASSESIDQGLFF.

The chain joins TRBV7-8 to TRBJ1-4; 8 bases agree with TRBD1. CDR1 is SGHVS and CDR2 is FQNEAQ in the germline V gene. Trimming removed 5 bases from V and 3 bases from J; junction bases left unmatched: 8. The CDR3 is 16 amino acids. Written as DNA, the CDR3 is TGTGCCAGCAGCCTACAGGGGGTTGGGGCTAATGAAAAACTGTTTTTT. Encoded protein: CASSLQGVGANEKLFF.

The rearrangement uses TRBV27 and TRBJ1-1, with D perhaps matching TRBD1 (6 bases). There are 13 residues in the CDR3. V lost 6 bases, J lost 1 base, and 9 bases lay in between. The V gene's germline CDR1 is MNHEY and CDR2 SMNVEV (reference sequence). In DNA form, the CDR3 reads TGTGCCAGCAGGGGGGACACGAACACTGAAGCTTTCTTT. This translates into CASRGDTNTEAFF.

This chain links TRBV10-1 with TRBJ2-3; perhaps TRBD1 as D (5 bases). The CDR3 totals 14 residues. Germline CDR1 and CDR2: WNHNN and SYGVQD (reference sequence). Trimming pared 0 bases from V and 10 bases from J, leaving 14 bases between. The CDR3 region is CASSESDSQASQYF. The CDR3 DNA reads TGCGCCAGCAGTGAGTCTGACAGTCAAGCTTCGCAGTATTTT.

The chain links TRBV7-2 to TRBJ2-1, with 7 bases matching TRBD2. The V and J ends lost 3 bases and 1 base, in that order; junction bases with no gene match: 3. The CDR3 has 15 amino acids. The germline CDR1 and CDR2 sequences are SGHTA and FQGNSA. DNA of the CDR3: TGTGCCAGCAGCTTCTTAGCGGGTTCCTACAATGAGCAGTTCTTC. Its protein is CASSFLAGSYNEQFF.

V is TRBV11-2 and J is TRBJ2-3; 12 bases line up with TRBD2. J was trimmed by 4 bases and V by 5 bases; bases with no gene match: 4. From germline, CDR1 is SGHAT and CDR2 FQNNGV. CDR3 length: 15 amino acids. CDR3 DNA: TGTGCCAGCAGCGGCCCTAGCGGGAGGGCAGATACGCAGTATTTT. Its translation: CASSGPSGRADTQYF. The whole variable domain, remainder taken from reference TRBV11-2 and TRBJ2-3, is EAGVAQSPRYKIIEKRQSVAFWCNPISGHATLYWYQQILGQGPKLLIQFQNNGVVDDSQLPKDRFSAERLKGVDSTLKIQPAKLEDSAVYLCASSGPSGRADTQYFGPGTRLTVL.

The chain couples TRBV13 to TRBJ2-5, with TRBD2 matching 11 bases. Near its end, the DNA agrees better with TRBJ2-7, so the J call may be wrong. CDR1 and CDR2 (germline): PRHDT, FYEKMQ (reference sequence). The CDR3 is 15 residues long. Here the CDR3 DNA reads TGTGCCAGCAGCCGAGGGGTAGCGGGAGGGAACGAGCAGTACTTC. Translation: CASSRGVAGGNEQYF.

The chain employs TRBV7-9 and TRBJ1-2; 8 bases fit TRBD1. Trimming at V came to 5 bases and at J to 6 bases, leaving 5 bases not matched to a gene. Per germline, CDR1 SEHNR and CDR2 FQNEAQ (reference sequence). The CDR3 has 13 residues. CDR3 sequence (DNA): TGTGCCAGCAGCCGTGGACAGGGAGATGGCTACACCTTC. Protein sequence: CASSRGQGDGYTF.

The chain uses TRBV11-2 and TRBJ2-7, with 11 bases aligning to TRBD2. With 1 base clipped from V and 5 bases from J, the junction kept 1 base outside the gene matches. The CDR3 is 14 amino acids. The germline CDR1 and CDR2 sequences are SGHAT and FQNNGV. Here the CDR3 DNA reads TGTGCCAGCAGCTTAGGACTAGCGGGACACGAGCAGTACTTC. Its protein product is CASSLGLAGHEQYF.

To note about this clone: The sample has other DNA sequences that encode this CDR3 too. The rearrangement joins TRBV5-4 to TRBJ2-7; TRBD1 aligns across 8 bases. Germline CDR1 is SGHNT and CDR2 is YYREEE (reference sequence). V lost 4 bases and J lost 4; bases outside the gene matches: 7. The CDR3 is 14 amino acids. The CDR3 DNA sequence: TGTGCCAGCAGCCGACCGGGACAGGCATACGAGCAGTACTTC. Translation gives CASSRPGQAYEQYF. Complete variable domain (other parts from reference TRBV5-4 and TRBJ2-7): ETGVTQSPTHLIKTRGQQVTLRCSSQSGHNTVSWYQQALGQGPQFIFQYYREEENGRGNFPPRFSGLQFPNYSSELNVNALELDDSALYLCASSRPGQAYEQYFGPGTRLTVT.

The genes are TRBV4-1 and TRBJ2-3; TRBD2 matches at 7 bases. The CDR3 is 17 residues long. Germline CDR1 MGHRA, CDR2 YSYEKL. V shed 0 bases and J 5 bases; nucleotides not matched to a gene: 11. The CDR3 is CASSQDRGGGPQDTQYF. CDR3 bases: TGCGCCAGCAGCCAAGATCGTGGGGGAGGGCCCCAAGATACGCAGTATTTT.

This chain uses TRBV28 with TRBJ1-1; D unclear. CDR1 MDHEN and CDR2 SYDVKM come from the germline V gene. This CDR3 has 18 residues. V was clipped by 3 bases and J by 1 base, with 21 bases between them. The CDR3: CASSFALPGVVENTEAFF. The CDR3 DNA reads TGTGCCAGCAGTTTCGCCCTCCCCGGGGTGGTGGAGAACACTGAAGCTTTCTTT. The full variable domain, completed using reference TRBV28 and TRBJ1-1, is DVKVTQSSRYLVKRTGEKVFLECVQDMDHENMFWYRQDPGLGLRLIYFSYDVKMKEKGDIPEGYSVSREKKERFSLILESASTNQTSMYLCASSFALPGVVENTEAFFGQGTRLTVV.

The chain links TRBV5-1 to TRBJ2-3, with TRBD2 matching 9 bases. Trimming removed 0 bases from V and 2 bases from J; junction bases left unmatched: 4. The CDR3 is made up of 16 amino acids. Germline lookup yields CDR1 SGHRS and CDR2 YFSETQ. The DNA of the CDR3 is TGCGCCAGCAGCTTGGCGTCTAGCGGGACCACAGATACGCAGTATTTT. It encodes CASSLASSGTTDTQYF.

V and J are TRBV4-1 and TRBJ2-3, with TRBD2 matching 11 bases. The trim removed 1 base at V and 0 bases at J, leaving 9 bases unmatched. The germline gives CDR1 MGHRA, CDR2 YSYEKL. The CDR3 has 19 residues. This chain's CDR3 is CASSQAIAGGQESTDTQYF. Here the CDR3 DNA reads TGCGCCAGCAGCCAAGCTATAGCGGGAGGGCAAGAAAGCACAGATACGCAGTATTTT.

The chain couples TRBV7-2 to TRBJ1-1; D remains unclear. Germline V gives CDR1 SGHTA, CDR2 FQGNSA. V lost 1 base, J lost 6 bases, and 9 bases lay in between. This CDR3 contains 13 residues. The CDR3 bases are TGTGCCAGCAGCTTAGTTACCGGAGCTGAAGCTTTCTTT. Protein sequence: CASSLVTGAEAFF.

Concerning this clone itself: Within the sample, other DNA sequences also encode this same CDR3. The V call is TRBV10-2, the J call TRBJ2-7; the D gene is possibly TRBD2 (5 bases). The CDR3 extends over 16 amino acids. CDR1 and CDR2 (germline): WSHSY, SAAADI. The germline V and J ends were trimmed by 0 bases and 3 bases, with 15 bases remaining between them. This CDR3 reads CASSESGGPLNYEQYF. CDR3 DNA: TGCGCCAGCAGTGAGTCGGGCGGGCCTCTCAACTACGAGCAGTACTTC.

The J gene is TRBJ2-7, the V gene TRBV5-1; weak D call: TRBD2 (6 bases). The CDR3 sequence is 15 residues long. V lost 6 bases to trimming and J lost 0 bases, with 16 bases between them. Germline CDR1 is SGHRS and CDR2 is YFSETQ. CDR3 in DNA: TGCGCCAGCAAAAATAGGAGGGCCGGCTCCTACGAGCAGTACTTC. This sequence encodes CASKNRRAGSYEQYF.